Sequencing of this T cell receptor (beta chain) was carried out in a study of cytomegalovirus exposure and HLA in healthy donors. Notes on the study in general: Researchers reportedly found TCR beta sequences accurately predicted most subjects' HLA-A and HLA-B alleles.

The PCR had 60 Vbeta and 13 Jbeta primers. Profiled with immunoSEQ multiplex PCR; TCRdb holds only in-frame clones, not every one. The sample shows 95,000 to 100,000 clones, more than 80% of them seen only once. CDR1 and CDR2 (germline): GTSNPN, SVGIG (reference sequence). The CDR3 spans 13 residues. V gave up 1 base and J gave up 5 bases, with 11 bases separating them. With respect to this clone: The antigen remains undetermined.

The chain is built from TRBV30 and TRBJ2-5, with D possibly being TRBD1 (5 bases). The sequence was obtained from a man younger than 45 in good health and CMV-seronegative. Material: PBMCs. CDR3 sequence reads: CAWSEGVRETQYF. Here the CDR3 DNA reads TGTGCCTGGAGTGAAGGGGTGCGGGAGACCCAGTACTTC.